This entry features one TCR beta chain sequence. As yet, its antigen is unknown. The sample belongs to a study of CD8 T cells in ankylosing spondylitis. Study-level findings and limits: A motif of under 10 highly homologous TCR beta variants was seen as apparently characteristic of ankylosing spondylitis blood. In ankylosing spondylitis patients, matched synovial fluid reportedly showed significant enrichment of disease-linked clones.

TCRdb used MiXCR to reprocess the 5' RACE reads, holding one entry per CDR3 protein. The sample holds about 160,000 distinct CDR3 sequences, 8.5% to 10% seen once. CDR1 and CDR2 from the germline V gene are GTSNPN and SVGIG (reference sequence). The CDR3 totals 12 residues. V lost 3 bases, J lost 5 bases, and 7 bases lay in between. Sequencing used blood, either unsorted or a sorted T cell fraction (not recorded which). The clonotype was recovered from a female donor with ankylosing spondylitis or in good health (not recorded which). V is TRBV30 and J is TRBJ1-4; D not certain. CDR3 nucleotides: TGTGCCTGGAGCAGTTACAATGAAAAACTGTTTTTT. It translates to CAWSSYNEKLFF.